This T cell receptor beta chain was observed in a study of beta chain features in type 1 diabetes. General observations from the study: Amplification by PCR could prefer shorter templates, with the same effect in patients and controls. Researchers reported that naive, central memory and Treg TCRB repertoires appeared more similar in patients than in healthy donors. Researchers report that Type 1 diabetes patients had moderately but significantly shorter TCRB CDR3s across all four CD4+ subsets.

This clone has a handful of counts. The antigen remains undetermined. Expressed TCRB transcripts got sequenced, as all isolated RNA was reverse transcribed. Sequenced by immunoSEQ multiplex PCR; TCRdb stores in-frame clones only, minus some. The top ten clones hold roughly 0.017% of a sample with around 350,000 clones, around 12% of them seen once. The CDR3 covers 17 residues. Germline CDR1 SGHNT, CDR2 YENEEA. The V and J ends lost 0 bases and 7 bases, in that order; junction bases with no gene match: 9. The chain uses TRBV11-3 and TRBJ2-1, with 10 bases aligning to TRBD2. The material sequenced was naive CD4+ T cells from blood. The sequence was obtained from a man aged 18-30 years in good health. CDR3 nucleotide sequence: TGTGCCAGCAGCTTAGAAGGGACTAGCGCCCAGAGGAATGAGCAGTTCTTC. This encodes CASSLEGTSAQRNEQFF. The complete variable domain, with remaining parts taken from reference TRBV11-3 and TRBJ2-1, reads EAGVVQSPRYKIIEKKQPVAFWCNPISGHNTLYWYLQNLGQGPELLIRYENEEAVDDSQLPKDRFSAERLKGVDSTLKIQPAELGDSAVYLCASSLEGTSAQRNEQFFGPGTRLTVL.